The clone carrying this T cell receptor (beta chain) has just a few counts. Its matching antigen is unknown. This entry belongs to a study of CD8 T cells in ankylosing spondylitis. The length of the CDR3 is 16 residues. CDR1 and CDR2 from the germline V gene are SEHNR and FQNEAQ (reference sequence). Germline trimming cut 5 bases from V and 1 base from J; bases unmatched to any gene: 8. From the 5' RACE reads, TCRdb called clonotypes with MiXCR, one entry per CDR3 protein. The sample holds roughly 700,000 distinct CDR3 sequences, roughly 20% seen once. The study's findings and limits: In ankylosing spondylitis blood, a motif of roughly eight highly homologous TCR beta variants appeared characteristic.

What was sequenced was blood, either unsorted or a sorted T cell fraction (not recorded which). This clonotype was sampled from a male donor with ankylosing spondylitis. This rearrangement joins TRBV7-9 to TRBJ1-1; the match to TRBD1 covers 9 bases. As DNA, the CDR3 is TGTGCCAGCAGCCGGACAGGGGCACATGGGAACACTGAAGCTTTCTTT. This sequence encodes CASSRTGAHGNTEAFF.